The 17 T cell receptor beta chains in this list originate from one sample, sequenced in a study of blood T cell repertoires in COVID-19. Repertoires were generated with immunoSEQ multiplex PCR, while TCRdb's copy carries only in-frame clones and drops some. The repertoire has tens of thousands of clones, about 87% of them found once; the top ten carry 8.5% to 14%. The sequencing sample was made of peripheral blood. The receptors come from a man at least 80 years old with acute or convalescent COVID-19.

The rearrangement uses TRBV5-8 and TRBJ1-2, with D possibly being TRBD1 (5 bases). Per the germline V gene, CDR1 is SGHTS and CDR2 is YDEGEE. The CDR3 length is 16 residues. V dropped 0 bases and J dropped 6 bases, with 18 bases sitting between them. CDR3 nucleotide sequence: TGTGCCAGCAGCTTGGGGGATTCGACAGCGTTACATGGCTACACCTTC. Its translation is CASSLGDSTALHGYTF.

Concerning this clone itself: A junction end diverges from the germline sequence, so it may reflect a read error. The chain carries TRBV7-3 and TRBJ2-1; 7 nucleotides align to TRBD2. The length of the CDR3 is 14 residues. CDR1 is SGHTA, CDR2 FQGTGA, per germline. The CDR3 sequence: CASSSSGSSNEQFF. Here the CDR3 DNA reads TGTGCCAGCAGCTCTAGCGGCTCCTCCAATGAGCAGTTCTTC.

The rearrangement uses TRBV7-7 and TRBJ2-2; D is unclear. Looked up from germline, CDR1 is SSHAT and CDR2 is FNYEAQ (reference sequence). V lost 4 bases and J lost 6, with 9 bases in between. The CDR3 runs to 13 residues. The CDR3 bases are TGTGCCAGCAGCTACAGCAATCCCGGGGAGCTGTTTTTT. Translation: CASSYSNPGELFF.

The chain uses TRBV12-3 or TRBV12-4 and TRBJ1-1; no clear D. This CDR3 is built from 13 residues. V lost 3 bases to trimming and J lost 4 bases, with 9 bases between them. The DNA for the CDR3 is TGTGCCAGCAGTTTTTTTCGGGGCACTGAAGCTTTCTTT. Its translation: CASSFFRGTEAFF.

The chain couples TRBV5-1 to TRBJ2-1; weak D call: TRBD2 (5 bases). Trimming shortened V by 1 base and J by 9 bases, and 17 bases separated the two germline ends. Germline CDR1 SGHRS, CDR2 YFSETQ. The CDR3 is 15 amino acids. The CDR3 loop is CASSLTAGDSVEQFF. The CDR3 nucleotides are TGCGCCAGCAGCTTGACGGCGGGCGATAGCGTTGAGCAGTTCTTC.

CDR3 DNA: TGTGCCAGCAGCTCAGCGACAGTAAACACTGAAGCTTTCTTT. This gives the protein CASSSATVNTEAFF. The rearrangement joins TRBV7-9 to TRBJ1-1; a possible D gene is TRBD1 (5 bases). The CDR3 is 14 residues long. V shed 4 bases and J shed 2 bases, with 11 bases lying between them. CDR1 and CDR2 from the germline V gene are SEHNR and FQNEAQ (reference sequence). Variable domain in full (rest from reference TRBV7-9 and TRBJ1-1): DTGVSQNPRHKITKRGQNVTFRCDPISEHNRLYWYRQTLGQGPEFLTYFQNEAQLEKSRLLSDRFSAERPKGSFSTLEIQRTEQGDSAMYLCASSSATVNTEAFFGQGTRLTVV.

The chain has TRBV3-1 (or the pseudogene TRBV3-2) and TRBJ1-3, with 7 bases fitting TRBD1. The V segment lost 3 bases and the J segment 4 bases; nucleotides outside the gene matches: 3. The CDR3 is made up of 14 amino acids. In germline, CDR1 is LGHDT, CDR2 YNNKEL (reference sequence). CDR3 sequence (DNA): TGTGCCAGCAGCCACCGAGGGGGCGGAAACACCATATATTTT. The encoded protein is CASSHRGGGNTIYF.

This sequence joins TRBV19 and TRBJ1-1, with 9 bases aligning to TRBD1. The CDR3 runs 14 residues. Losses at the gene ends were 5 bases for V and 4 bases for J; bases not matched to a gene: 5. Looked up from germline, CDR1 is LNHDA and CDR2 is SQIVND (reference sequence). DNA for the CDR3: TGTGCCAGTAGTTTCCGGGACAGGGTCACTGAAGCTTTCTTT. Its translation: CASSFRDRVTEAFF.

The CDR3 reads CASTGRAGARNTGELFF. The CDR3 DNA sequence: TGTGCCAGCACCGGGCGAGCGGGGGCCCGGAACACCGGGGAGCTGTTTTTT. The rearrangement uses TRBV11-2 and TRBJ2-2; 8 bases align to TRBD2. Germline loops: CDR1 SGHAT, CDR2 FQNNGV. Unmatched junction bases numbered 11, after V lost 7 bases and J lost 1 base. The CDR3 consists of 17 residues.

This clone was seen only once. The chain links TRBV6-5 to TRBJ1-6, with TRBD1 identical over 8 bases. V gave up 5 bases and J gave up 7 bases; unmatched junction bases: 4. The CDR3 totals 14 residues. From germline, CDR1 is MNHEY and CDR2 SVGAGI. The CDR3 loop reads CASSPTGDNSPLHF. The CDR3 DNA follows: TGTGCCAGCAGTCCGACAGGGGACAATTCACCCCTCCACTTT.

This chain connects TRBV27 to TRBJ2-2, with TRBD1 matching 8 bases. CDR1 and CDR2 from the germline V gene are MNHEY and SMNVEV (reference sequence). The trim removed 5 bases at V and 4 bases at J, leaving 6 bases unmatched. The length of the CDR3 is 15 residues. The CDR3 loop reads CASSPQTGGTGELFF. CDR3 bases: TGTGCCAGCAGTCCACAAACAGGGGGCACCGGGGAGCTGTTTTTT.

The chain has TRBV29-1 and TRBJ2-5, with TRBD2 as a possible D gene (7 bases). The V gene lost 5 bases and the J gene lost 5 bases, with 18 bases spanning the gap. This CDR3 contains 14 residues. Germline V CDR1 and CDR2: SQVTM, ANQGSEA. CDR3: CSVPRPGGLETQYF. For the CDR3, the DNA is TGCAGCGTTCCTCGCCCCGGGGGGCTGGAGACCCAGTACTTC.

The J gene is TRBJ1-5, the V gene TRBV3-1 (or the pseudogene TRBV3-2), with no clear D. This CDR3 has 15 amino acids. The germline V and J ends were trimmed by 1 base and 4 bases, with 11 bases remaining between them. The germline V gene has CDR1 LGHDT and CDR2 YNNKEL (reference sequence). CDR3 in amino acids: CASSQGPRSNQPQHF. The CDR3 DNA reads TGTGCCAGCAGCCAAGGCCCACGGAGTAATCAGCCCCAGCATTTT.

The rearrangement joins TRBV27 to TRBJ2-7, with D maybe TRBD2 (6 bases). This CDR3 spans 15 amino acids. CDR1 MNHEY and CDR2 SMNVEV come from the germline V gene (reference sequence). V shed 6 bases and J shed 2 bases, with 17 bases lying between them. CDR3 amino acids: CASSFLGGMAYEQYF. Written as DNA, the CDR3 is TGTGCCAGCAGCTTCCTGGGGGGAATGGCCTACGAGCAGTACTTC.

This chain uses TRBV28 with TRBJ1-5, with D unresolved. The CDR3 has 14 amino acids. CDR1 MDHEN and CDR2 SYDVKM come from the germline V gene. Trimming removed 2 bases at V and 1 base at J, with 6 bases between. CDR3: CASSLPVSNQPQHF. The DNA for the CDR3 is TGTGCCAGCAGTTTACCCGTAAGCAATCAGCCCCAGCATTTT.

This chain joins TRBV12-2 and TRBJ1-2. TRBV12-2 is deemed a pseudogene. The CDR3 extends over 15 amino acids. The CDR3 loop reads CASRAMDSWAYGYTF. CDR3 DNA: TGTGCAAGTCGCGCAATGGACTCGTGGGCGTATGGCTACACCTTC.

The rearrangement links TRBV6-5 to TRBJ1-5; TRBD1 aligns across 9 bases. In germline, CDR1 is MNHEY, CDR2 SVGAGI. The CDR3 is 14 amino acids. With V trimmed by 9 bases and J by 4 bases, 7 bases remained unmatched. The CDR3 loop is CASGAGQGNQPQHF. The CDR3 coding sequence is TGTGCCAGTGGGGCCGGACAGGGGAATCAGCCCCAGCATTTT.